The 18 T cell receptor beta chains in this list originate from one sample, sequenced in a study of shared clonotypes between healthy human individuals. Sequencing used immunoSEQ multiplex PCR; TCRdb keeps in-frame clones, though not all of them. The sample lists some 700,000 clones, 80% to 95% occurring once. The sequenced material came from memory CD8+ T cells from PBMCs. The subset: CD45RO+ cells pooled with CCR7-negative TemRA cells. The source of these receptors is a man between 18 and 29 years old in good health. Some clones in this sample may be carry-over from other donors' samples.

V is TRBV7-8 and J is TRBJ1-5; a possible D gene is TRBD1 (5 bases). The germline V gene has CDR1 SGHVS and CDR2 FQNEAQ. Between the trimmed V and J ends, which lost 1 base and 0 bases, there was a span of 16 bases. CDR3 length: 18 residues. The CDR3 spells CASSLVSGLEYSNQPQHF. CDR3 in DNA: TGTGCCAGCAGCTTAGTCTCGGGACTGGAGTATAGCAATCAGCCCCAGCATTTT. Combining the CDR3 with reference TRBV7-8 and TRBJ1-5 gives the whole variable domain GAGVSQSPRYKVAKRGQDVALRCDPISGHVSLFWYQQALGQGPEFLTYFQNEAQLDKSGLPSDRFFAERPEGSVSTLKIQRTQQEDSAVYLCASSLVSGLEYSNQPQHFGDGTRLSIL.

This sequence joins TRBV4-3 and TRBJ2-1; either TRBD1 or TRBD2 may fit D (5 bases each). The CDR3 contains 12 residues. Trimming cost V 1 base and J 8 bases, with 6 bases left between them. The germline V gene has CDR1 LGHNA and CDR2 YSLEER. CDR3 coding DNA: TGCGCCAGCAGCCAAGGGGGACATGAGCAGTTCTTC. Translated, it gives CASSQGGHEQFF.

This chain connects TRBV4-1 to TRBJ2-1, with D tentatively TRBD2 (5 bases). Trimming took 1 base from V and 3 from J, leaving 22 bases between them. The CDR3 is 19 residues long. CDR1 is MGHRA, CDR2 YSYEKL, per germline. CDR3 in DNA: TGCGCCAGCAGCCAAGTGGACTCATCGCCTTCGTACCTCTACAATGAGCAGTTCTTC. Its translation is CASSQVDSSPSYLYNEQFF.

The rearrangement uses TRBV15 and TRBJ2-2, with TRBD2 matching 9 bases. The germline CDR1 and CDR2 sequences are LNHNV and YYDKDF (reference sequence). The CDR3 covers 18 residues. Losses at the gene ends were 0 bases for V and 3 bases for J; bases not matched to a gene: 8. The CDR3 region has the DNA TGTGCCACCAGCAGAGATTTAAAGCGGGAGGACGACACCGGGGAGCTGTTTTTT. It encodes CATSRDLKREDDTGELFF.

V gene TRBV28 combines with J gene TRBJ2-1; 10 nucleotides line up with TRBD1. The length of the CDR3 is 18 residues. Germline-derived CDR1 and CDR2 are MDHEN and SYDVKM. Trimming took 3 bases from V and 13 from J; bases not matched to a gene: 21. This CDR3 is CASSFRSRTFDRGLDQFF. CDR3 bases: TGTGCCAGCAGTTTCCGATCCCGAACCTTTGACAGGGGGCTGGATCAGTTCTTC. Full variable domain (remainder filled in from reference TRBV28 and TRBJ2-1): DVKVTQSSRYLVKRTGEKVFLECVQDMDHENMFWYRQDPGLGLRLIYFSYDVKMKEKGDIPEGYSVSREKKERFSLILESASTNQTSMYLCASSFRSRTFDRGLDQFFGPGTRLTVL.

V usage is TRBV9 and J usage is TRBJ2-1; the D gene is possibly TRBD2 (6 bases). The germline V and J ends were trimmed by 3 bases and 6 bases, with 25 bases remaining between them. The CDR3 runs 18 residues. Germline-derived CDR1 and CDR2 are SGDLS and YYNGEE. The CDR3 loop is CASSGNLGLPEEGNEQFF. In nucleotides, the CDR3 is TGTGCCAGCAGCGGAAACCTGGGACTCCCAGAAGAAGGCAATGAGCAGTTCTTC.

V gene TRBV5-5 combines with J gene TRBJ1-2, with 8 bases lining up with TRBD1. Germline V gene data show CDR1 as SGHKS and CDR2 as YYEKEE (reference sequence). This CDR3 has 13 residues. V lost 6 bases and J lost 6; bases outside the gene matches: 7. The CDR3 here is CASTLRGQDGYTF. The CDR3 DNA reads TGTGCCAGCACCCTCAGGGGGCAGGATGGCTACACCTTC.

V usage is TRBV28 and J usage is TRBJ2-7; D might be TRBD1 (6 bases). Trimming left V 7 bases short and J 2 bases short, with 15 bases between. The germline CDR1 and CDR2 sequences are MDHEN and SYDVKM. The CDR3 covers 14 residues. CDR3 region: CASTLGPGAYEQYF. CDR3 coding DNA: TGTGCCAGCACCTTGGGGCCAGGGGCCTACGAGCAGTACTTC.

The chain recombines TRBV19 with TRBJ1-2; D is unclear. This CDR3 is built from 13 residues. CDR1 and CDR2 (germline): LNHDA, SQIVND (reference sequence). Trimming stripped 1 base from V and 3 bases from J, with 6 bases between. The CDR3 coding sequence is TGTGCCAGTAGTATAGGCGGCCACTATGGCTACACCTTC. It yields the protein CASSIGGHYGYTF.

The CDR3 loop is CASSFGQGGNQPQHF. CDR3 nucleotide sequence: TGTGCCAGCAGTTTTGGACAGGGAGGCAATCAGCCCCAGCATTTT. V and J are TRBV27 and TRBJ1-5; 8 positions agree with TRBD1. CDR1 and CDR2 (germline): MNHEY, SMNVEV (reference sequence). The CDR3 is 15 amino acids. V lost 3 bases, J lost 2 bases, and 3 bases stayed unmatched.

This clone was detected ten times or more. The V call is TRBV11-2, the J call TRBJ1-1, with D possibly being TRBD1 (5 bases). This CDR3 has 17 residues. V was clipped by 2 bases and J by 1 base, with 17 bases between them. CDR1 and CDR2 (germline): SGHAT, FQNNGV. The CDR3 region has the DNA TGTGCCAGCAGCTTAAACCCCAATAGGGGCAGGAACACTGAAGCTTTCTTT. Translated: CASSLNPNRGRNTEAFF.

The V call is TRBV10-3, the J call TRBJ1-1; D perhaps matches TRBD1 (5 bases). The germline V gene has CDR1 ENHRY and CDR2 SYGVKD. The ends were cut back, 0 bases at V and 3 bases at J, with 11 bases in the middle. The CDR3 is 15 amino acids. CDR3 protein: CAISESDRGDTEAFF. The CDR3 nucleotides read TGTGCCATCAGTGAGTCGGACCGGGGGGACACTGAAGCTTTCTTT.

Written as DNA, the CDR3 is TGTGCCAGCAGCTCTCCCCCCCGGACACCAGAGACCCAGTACTTC. This encodes CASSSPPRTPETQYF. The chain has TRBV7-9 and TRBJ2-5; a weak D match, TRBD1 (5 bases). This CDR3 is 15 amino acids long. V lost 4 bases and J 4 bases, leaving 16 bases between the germline ends. Germline V lookup: CDR1 SEHNR, CDR2 FQNEAQ (reference sequence). Together with reference TRBV7-9 and TRBJ2-5, the CDR3 gives the full variable domain: DTGVSQNPRHKITKRGQNVTFRCDPISEHNRLYWYRQTLGQGPEFLTYFQNEAQLEKSRLLSDRFSAERPKGSFSTLEIQRTEQGDSAMYLCASSSPPRTPETQYFGPGTRLLVL.

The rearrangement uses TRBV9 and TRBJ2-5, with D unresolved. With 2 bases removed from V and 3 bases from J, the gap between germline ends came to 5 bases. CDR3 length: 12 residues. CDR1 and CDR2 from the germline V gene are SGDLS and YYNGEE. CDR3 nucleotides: TGTGCCAGCAGCGTTCAGGAAGAGACCCAGTACTTC. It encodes CASSVQEETQYF. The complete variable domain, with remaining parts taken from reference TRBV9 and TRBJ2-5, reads DSGVTQTPKHLITATGQRVTLRCSPRSGDLSVYWYQQSLDQGLQFLIQYYNGEERAKGNILERFSAQQFPDLHSELNLSSLELGDSALYFCASSVQEETQYFGPGTRLLVL.

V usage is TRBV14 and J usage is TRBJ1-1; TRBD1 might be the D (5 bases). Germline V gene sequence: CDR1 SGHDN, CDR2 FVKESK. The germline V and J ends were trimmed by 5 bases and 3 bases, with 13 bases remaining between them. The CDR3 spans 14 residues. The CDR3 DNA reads TGTGCCAGCAGCTTAACAGGTCGGTACACTGAAGCTTTCTTT. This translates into CASSLTGRYTEAFF.

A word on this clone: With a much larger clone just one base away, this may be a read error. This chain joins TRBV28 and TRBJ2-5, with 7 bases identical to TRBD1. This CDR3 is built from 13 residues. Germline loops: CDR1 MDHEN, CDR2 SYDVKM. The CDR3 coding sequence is TGTGCCGGCAGAACGGGACAGTGGGAGACCCAGTACTTC. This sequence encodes CAGRTGQWETQYF.

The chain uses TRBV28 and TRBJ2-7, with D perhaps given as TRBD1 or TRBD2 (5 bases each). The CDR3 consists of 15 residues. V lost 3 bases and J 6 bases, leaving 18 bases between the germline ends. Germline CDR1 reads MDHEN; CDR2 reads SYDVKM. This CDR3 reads CASSLPSVGVGEQYF. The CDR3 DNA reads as TGTGCCAGCAGTTTGCCCTCAGTGGGGGTCGGCGAGCAGTACTTC.

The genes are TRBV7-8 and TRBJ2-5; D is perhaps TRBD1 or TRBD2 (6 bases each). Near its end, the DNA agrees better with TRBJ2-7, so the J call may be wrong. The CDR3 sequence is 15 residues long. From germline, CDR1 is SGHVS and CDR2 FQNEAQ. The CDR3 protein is CASSFAQGTSYEQYF. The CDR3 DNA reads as TGTGCCAGCAGCTTCGCGCAGGGGACTTCCTACGAGCAGTACTTC.